Sequencing of this T cell receptor beta chain was carried out in a study of response to subunit inactivated influenza vaccine. Study-wide findings and caveats: It was the authors' suggestion that each seasonal influenza vaccination recruits few new T cells.

Using its own MiXCR run on the RT-PCR reads, TCRdb lists one record per CDR3 protein. Found here are about 570,000 distinct CDR3 sequences, 10% to 12% of them singletons; the top ten hold approximately 10%. This clonotype was recorded a few times. Its antigen is undetermined. The V end was cut by 8 bases, the J end by 1 base, with 19 bases between. Germline assignment: CDR1 ENHRY and CDR2 SYGVKD. The CDR3 is 16 amino acids. These records were also assigned to another study, of T cells expressing NK-cell markers. As that report states: UMI-tagged 5'RACE template switching yielded the TCR beta cDNA.

This clonotype was obtained from a man aged 50-59 years who received an inactivated influenza vaccine. The chain employs TRBV10-3 and TRBJ2-3; the D is unclear. The sample was PBMCs from blood, taken on the day of vaccination. The CDR3 loop reads CAIHPSDGVRTDTQYF. The CDR3 DNA reads TGTGCCATCCACCCTTCAGACGGAGTCCGCACAGATACGCAGTATTTT.